This T cell receptor (beta chain) derives from a study of blood T cells in healthy people across ages. Through a sample-barcoded 5' primer and a J-beta primer mix, a second PCR was run for roughly 6 to 12 cycles. TCRdb recomputed calls from the 5' RACE reads with MiXCR, one row per CDR3 protein. The sample has 550,000 to 800,000 distinct CDR3 sequences, under 25% seen once; the top ten hold roughly 3.6%. This clonotype came up a few times. Looked up from germline, CDR1 is LGHDT and CDR2 is YNNKEL (reference sequence). This CDR3 comprises 13 residues. With 0 bases removed from V and 4 bases from J, the gap between germline ends came to 6 bases.

This sequence joins TRBV3-1 and TRBJ1-2; D uncertain. This clonotype originated in a man between 65 and 85 years old in good health. The source material was blood. CDR3 nucleotide sequence: TGTGCCAGCAGCCAAGACGGATTCTATGGCTACACCTTC. Protein product: CASSQDGFYGYTF.